These 28 T cell receptor beta chains came from one sample sequenced in a study of identical twins. From the 5' RACE reads, TCRdb called clonotypes with MiXCR, one entry per CDR3 protein. The table includes 500,000 to 550,000 distinct CDR3 sequences, under 25% detected once. The same sample was also used in a study of yellow fever vaccine responses in identical twins.

Sequenced sample: CD4+ T cells sorted from blood. The receptors were sampled from a woman in her late teens or twenties in good health.

This clonotype appeared a few times. The rearrangement uses TRBV4-1 and TRBJ2-1, with D hard to call. CDR1 is MGHRA and CDR2 is YSYEKL in the germline V gene. The CDR3 totals 17 residues. The V end lost 1 base, the J end lost 0 bases, and 13 bases lay between the germline ends. In DNA form, the CDR3 reads TGCGCCAGCAGCCAAGTGACGATTGCGCTCTCCTACAATGAGCAGTTCTTC. It encodes CASSQVTIALSYNEQFF.

This clonotype was counted only a few times. This sequence joins TRBV4-1 and TRBJ1-4; D perhaps matches TRBD1 (5 bases). V lost 4 bases and J lost 5, with 11 bases in between. The CDR3 consists of 14 residues. Germline V CDR1 and CDR2: MGHRA, YSYEKL. The CDR3 is CASSPGDLNEKLFF. For the CDR3, the DNA is TGCGCCAGCAGCCCGGGGGACCTAAATGAAAAACTGTTTTTT.

The chain recombines TRBV7-9 with TRBJ2-5, with D tentatively TRBD1 or TRBD2 (5 bases each). The CDR3 has 14 residues. The germline gives CDR1 SEHNR, CDR2 FQNEAQ (reference sequence). Trimming stripped 5 bases from V and 4 bases from J, with 14 bases between. CDR3 sequence (DNA): TGTGCCAGCAGCCGGGACCTTGGGGGAGAGACCCAGTACTTC. Translating it yields CASSRDLGGETQYF.

The gene calls are TRBV3-1 and TRBJ1-1; 9 bases map to TRBD1. CDR1 LGHDT and CDR2 YNNKEL come from the germline V gene (reference sequence). With 5 bases clipped from V and 6 bases from J, the junction kept 7 bases outside the gene matches. The CDR3 consists of 14 residues. CDR3 protein: CASSGDRVSSEAFF. CDR3 DNA: TGTGCCAGCAGCGGGGACAGGGTAAGTTCTGAAGCTTTCTTT. Together with reference TRBV3-1 and TRBJ1-1, the CDR3 gives the full variable domain: DTAVSQTPKYLVTQMGNDKSIKCEQNLGHDTMYWYKQDSKKFLKIMFSYNNKELIINETVPNRFSPKSPDKAHLNLHINSLELGDSAVYFCASSGDRVSSEAFFGQGTRLTVV.

V and J are TRBV7-3 and TRBJ2-3, with D unresolved. V was pared by 1 base and J by 6 bases, with 8 bases between. The CDR3 runs to 13 residues. Germline assignment: CDR1 SGHTA and CDR2 FQGTGA. The CDR3 bases are TGTGCCAGCAGCTTAATCGGGTCTGATACGCAGTATTTT. It translates to CASSLIGSDTQYF.

The rearrangement joins TRBV19 to TRBJ1-6; possibly TRBD1 for D (5 bases). Trimming took off 3 bases at V and 7 bases at J, with 13 bases between the two ends. Germline CDR1 is LNHDA and CDR2 is SQIVND (reference sequence). The CDR3 spans 15 residues. CDR3 sequence: CASSMDLGGNSPLHF. In DNA form, the CDR3 reads TGTGCCAGTAGTATGGATCTTGGGGGGAATTCACCCCTCCACTTT.

This clonotype came up a few times. The rearrangement uses TRBV20-1 and TRBJ2-5; TRBD1 might be the D (5 bases). Looked up from germline, CDR1 is DFQATT and CDR2 is SNEGSKA (reference sequence). The ends were cut back, 3 bases at V and 2 bases at J, with 10 bases in the middle. There are 13 residues in the CDR3. CDR3 in amino acids: CSASIPGQETQYF. CDR3 coding DNA: TGCAGTGCTAGCATCCCAGGGCAAGAGACCCAGTACTTC.

The chain carries TRBV20-1 and TRBJ1-1; TRBD1 matches 9 bases. CDR1 is DFQATT, CDR2 SNEGSKA, per germline (reference sequence). The CDR3 is 13 residues long. The CDR3 sequence: CNSGTGTHTEAFF. In nucleotides, the CDR3 is TGCAACAGCGGGACAGGGACTCACACTGAAGCTTTCTTT.

The chain joins TRBV7-2 to TRBJ2-1; 9 nucleotides line up with TRBD2. Germline V gene data show CDR1 as SGHTA and CDR2 as FQGNSA. There are 15 residues in the CDR3. V shed 2 bases, J shed 9 bases, and the junction held 8 bases outside the gene matches. CDR3 region: CASSLSLAGRSEQFF. The CDR3 DNA is TGTGCCAGCAGCTTATCACTAGCGGGTAGGAGTGAGCAGTTCTTC.

This clonotype was counted between two and nine times. The chain recombines TRBV9 with TRBJ2-7, with 12 bases that match TRBD2. Losses at the gene ends were 3 bases for V and 5 bases for J; bases not matched to a gene: 6. The V gene's germline CDR1 is SGDLS and CDR2 YYNGEE. The CDR3 runs 15 residues. Here the CDR3 reads CASSASGRAFHEQYF. The CDR3 DNA is TGTGCCAGCAGCGCTAGCGGGAGGGCCTTCCACGAGCAGTACTTC.

This clonotype was counted between two and nine times. The chain uses TRBV12-3 or TRBV12-4 and TRBJ2-2; D remains ambiguous. This CDR3 region has 15 residues. V gave up 3 bases and J gave up 4 bases, with 12 bases separating them. CDR3: CASSLLASITGELFF. As DNA, the CDR3 is TGTGCCAGCAGTTTGCTCGCTTCGATCACCGGGGAGCTGTTTTTT.

The rearrangement links TRBV28 to TRBJ2-7; 12 bases line up with TRBD1. The CDR3 consists of 18 residues. Germline CDR1 MDHEN, CDR2 SYDVKM. The V segment lost 5 bases and the J segment 9 bases; nucleotides outside the gene matches: 20. This chain's CDR3 is CASSPGWDRGPPHARQYF. CDR3 DNA: TGTGCCAGCAGTCCGGGATGGGACAGGGGGCCCCCTCATGCTAGGCAGTACTTC.

In this sample, this clonotype turned up a few times. The chain carries TRBV5-8 and TRBJ2-7; 9 nucleotides align to TRBD1. CDR1 is SGHTS, CDR2 YDEGEE, per germline. Trimming at V came to 0 bases and at J to 7 bases, leaving 5 bases not matched to a gene. The CDR3 is 14 residues long. CDR3 sequence (DNA): TGTGCCAGCAGCTTGGTACAGGGGGCAGGGGAGCAGTACGTC. It is translated as CASSLVQGAGEQYV.

The chain couples TRBV5-1 to TRBJ2-1; 10 bases fit TRBD1. The CDR3 has 14 amino acids. J gave up 7 bases and V 1 base, and 2 bases lay outside the gene matches. Germline values: CDR1 SGHRS, CDR2 YFSETQ. Here the CDR3 reads CASSLLDRGNEQFF. For the CDR3, the DNA is TGCGCCAGCAGCTTGTTGGACAGGGGGAATGAGCAGTTCTTC.

This clonotype was recorded many times. In nucleotides, the CDR3 is TGCAGTGCCGCCGGGACAGGCTCCTACGAGCAGTACTTC. Protein sequence: CSAAGTGSYEQYF. The genes are TRBV20-1 and TRBJ2-7; 8 bases are shared with TRBD1. Looked up from germline, CDR1 is DFQATT and CDR2 is SNEGSKA (reference sequence). CDR3 length equals 13 residues. V was pared by 6 bases and J by 0 bases, with 4 bases of the junction left unmatched.

The chain links TRBV7-6 to TRBJ2-1; 9 positions agree with TRBD2. The J segment lost 7 bases and the V segment lost 5 bases, leaving 6 bases of the junction unmatched. CDR1 and CDR2 from the germline V gene are SGHVS and FNYEAQ. CDR3 size: 14 residues. CDR3 nucleotides: TGTGCCAGCAGCCCCGTAGCGGGGGTGAATGAGCAGTTCTTC. Amino acid sequence: CASSPVAGVNEQFF.

This clonotype was observed a few times. The gene calls are TRBV18 and TRBJ2-7, with D perhaps matching TRBD1 (6 bases). The V end was cut by 2 bases, the J end by 0 bases, with 11 bases between. Looked up from germline, CDR1 is KGHSH and CDR2 is LQKENI. This CDR3 is 15 amino acids long. This CDR3 is CASSPFRDTSYEQYF. The CDR3 region has the DNA TGTGCCAGCTCACCATTCCGGGACACCTCCTACGAGCAGTACTTC.

The rearrangement uses TRBV12-3 or TRBV12-4 and TRBJ2-7; 8 bases are a match to TRBD2. Trimming cost V 5 bases and J 4 bases; bases outside gene matches: 7. The CDR3 spans 14 residues. The CDR3 sequence is CASSLSGSVYEQYF. The DNA of the CDR3 is TGTGCCAGCAGTCTCAGCGGGAGCGTTTACGAGCAGTACTTC.

The gene calls are TRBV10-3 and TRBJ1-1; D is unclear. Germline loops: CDR1 ENHRY, CDR2 SYGVKD. The CDR3 extends over 12 amino acids. Trimming took off 2 bases at V and 8 bases at J, with 9 bases between the two ends. CDR3 coding DNA: TGTGCCATCAGTGAGAGGGCAGTCGAAGCTTTCTTT. It codes for CAISERAVEAFF.

This clonotype was seen a handful of times. The chain combines TRBV6-1 with TRBJ1-1; TRBD1 matches 8 bases. Looked up from germline, CDR1 is MNHNS and CDR2 is SASEGT. CDR3 size: 14 residues. The V gene end was trimmed by 5 bases and the J gene end by 1 base; junction bases not matched to a gene: 3. The CDR3 nucleotides are TGTGCCAGCAGTCGGACAGGGACGAACACTGAAGCTTTCTTT. Residues: CASSRTGTNTEAFF.

This clonotype was found a few times. This chain joins TRBV2 and TRBJ2-7; 7 bases are shared with TRBD2. Trimming at V came to 4 bases and at J to 0 bases, leaving 6 bases not matched to a gene. This CDR3 is 15 amino acids long. Per the germline V gene, CDR1 is SNHLY and CDR2 is FYNNEI. CDR3 amino acids: CASSVGLAASYEQYF. CDR3 DNA: TGTGCCAGCAGTGTCGGGCTAGCGGCCTCCTACGAGCAGTACTTC.

The rearrangement joins TRBV7-2 to TRBJ1-4; the match to TRBD1 covers 9 bases. CDR3 size: 15 residues. Germline V gene lookup returns CDR1 SGHTA and CDR2 FQGNSA. With V trimmed by 1 base and J by 6 bases, 3 bases remained unmatched. The CDR3, as DNA: TGTGCCAGCAGCTTAGAGGGACAGGGCTATGAAAAACTGTTTTTT. Translated: CASSLEGQGYEKLFF.

The rearrangement joins TRBV11-1 to TRBJ1-5, with D possibly being TRBD1 (6 bases). The germline V gene has CDR1 SGHAT and CDR2 FQDESV (reference sequence). CDR3 length equals 18 residues. Trimming cost V 1 base and J 3 bases, with 19 bases left between them. CDR3 bases: TGTGCCAGCAGCTTAGGATTCTCCCTAGGGGGGTTCAATCAGCCCCAGCATTTT. The encoded protein is CASSLGFSLGGFNQPQHF.

This clonotype was counted between two and nine times. The chain employs TRBV7-9 and TRBJ2-7; 13 positions match TRBD2. Germline CDR1 is SEHNR and CDR2 is FQNEAQ (reference sequence). The CDR3 is 15 residues long. After removal of 5 bases from V and 4 bases from J, the junction contained 5 bases not matched to a gene. DNA for the CDR3: TGTGCCAGCAGCGTCGGACTAGCGGGAGAGTACGAGCAGTACTTC. Residues: CASSVGLAGEYEQYF. The full variable domain, its missing parts supplied by reference TRBV7-9 and TRBJ2-7, is DTGVSQNPRHKITKRGQNVTFRCDPISEHNRLYWYRQTLGQGPEFLTYFQNEAQLEKSRLLSDRFSAERPKGSFSTLEIQRTEQGDSAMYLCASSVGLAGEYEQYFGPGTRLTVT.

This rearrangement joins TRBV12-3 or TRBV12-4 to TRBJ2-7; 9 bases line up with TRBD1. Trimming took 3 bases from V and 3 from J; bases not matched to a gene: 6. CDR3 length: 15 residues. CDR3 amino acids: CASSFIGTGLYEQYF. CDR3 coding DNA: TGTGCCAGCAGTTTTATTGGGACAGGGCTCTACGAGCAGTACTTC.

The chain couples TRBV15 to TRBJ1-1, with D maybe TRBD1 (5 bases). Germline V CDR1 and CDR2: LNHNV, YYDKDF (reference sequence). V lost 1 base to trimming and J lost 6 bases, with 9 bases between them. CDR3 length: 13 amino acids. CDR3 loop: CATSRGRDAEAFF. As DNA, the CDR3 is TGTGCCACCAGCAGAGGCAGGGACGCTGAAGCTTTCTTT.

This clonotype has only a few counts. The rearrangement uses TRBV12-3 or TRBV12-4 and TRBJ2-3, with 7 bases fitting TRBD2. CDR3 size: 21 residues. The V segment lost 2 bases and the J segment 1 base; nucleotides outside the gene matches: 21. CDR3 amino acids: CASSLRRTGTKSRTGTDTQYF. DNA of the CDR3: TGTGCCAGCAGTTTAAGGAGGACCGGGACTAAATCCCGGACGGGCACAGATACGCAGTATTTT.

The genes are TRBV5-1 and TRBJ2-7; 8 bases are shared with TRBD1. The CDR3 is 14 amino acids. CDR1 SGHRS and CDR2 YFSETQ come from the germline V gene. Trimming at V came to 2 bases and at J to 6 bases, leaving 7 bases not matched to a gene. CDR3 amino acids: CASSFAGGGGEQYF. Here the CDR3 DNA reads TGCGCCAGCAGCTTCGCAGGGGGCGGTGGCGAGCAGTACTTC.